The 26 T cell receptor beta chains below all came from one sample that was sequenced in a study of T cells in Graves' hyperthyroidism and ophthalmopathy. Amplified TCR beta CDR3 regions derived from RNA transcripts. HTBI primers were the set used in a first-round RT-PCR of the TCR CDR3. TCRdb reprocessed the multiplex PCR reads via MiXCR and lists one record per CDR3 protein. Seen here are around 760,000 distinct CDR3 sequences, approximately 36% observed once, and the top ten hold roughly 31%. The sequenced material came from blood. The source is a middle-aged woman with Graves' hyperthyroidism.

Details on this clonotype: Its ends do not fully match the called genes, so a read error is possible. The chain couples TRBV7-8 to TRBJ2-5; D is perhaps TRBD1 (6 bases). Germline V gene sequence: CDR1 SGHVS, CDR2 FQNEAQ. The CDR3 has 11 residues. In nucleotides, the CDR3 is TGTGCCAGCAGCGCGCGTTGGGGGCTTATCTTC. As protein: CASSARWGLIF.

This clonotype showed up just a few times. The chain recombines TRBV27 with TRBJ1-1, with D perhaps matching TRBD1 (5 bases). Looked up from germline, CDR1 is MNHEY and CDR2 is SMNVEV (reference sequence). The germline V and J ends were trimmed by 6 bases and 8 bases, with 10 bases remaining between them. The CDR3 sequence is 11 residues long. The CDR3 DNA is TGTGCCAGCAGACACGGACAAGAAGCTTTCTTT. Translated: CASRHGQEAFF.

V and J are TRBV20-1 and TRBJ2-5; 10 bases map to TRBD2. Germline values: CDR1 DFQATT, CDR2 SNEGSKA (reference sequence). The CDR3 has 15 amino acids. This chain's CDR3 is CTAGLAGDQGETQYF. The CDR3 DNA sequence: TGCACCGCCGGGCTAGCGGGGGACCAGGGAGAGACCCAGTACTTC.

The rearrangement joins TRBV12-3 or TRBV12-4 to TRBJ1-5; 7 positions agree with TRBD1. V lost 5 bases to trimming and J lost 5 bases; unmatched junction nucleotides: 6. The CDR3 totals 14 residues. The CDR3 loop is CASSMTGSHQPQHF. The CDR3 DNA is TGTGCCAGCAGTATGACAGGGTCCCATCAGCCCCAGCATTTT.

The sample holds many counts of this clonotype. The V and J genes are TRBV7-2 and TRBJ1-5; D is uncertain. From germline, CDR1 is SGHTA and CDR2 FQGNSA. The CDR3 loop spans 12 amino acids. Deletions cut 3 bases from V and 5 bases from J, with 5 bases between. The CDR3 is CASSFGYQPQHF. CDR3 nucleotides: TGTGCCAGCAGCTTTGGTTATCAGCCCCAGCATTTT.

The CDR3 bases are TGCGCCAGCAGCATCCGACAGGGGGAAGAAGAGACCCAGTACTTC. Protein product: CASSIRQGEEETQYF. V and J are TRBV5-1 and TRBJ2-5, with TRBD1 matching over 9 bases. Germline V lookup: CDR1 SGHRS, CDR2 YFSETQ. V lost 4 bases and J lost 3; bases outside the gene matches: 7. The CDR3 covers 15 residues.

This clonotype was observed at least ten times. The CDR3 sequence is CASGGTGYEQYF. DNA of the CDR3: TGTGCCAGTGGCGGAACAGGCTACGAGCAGTACTTC. The chain is built from TRBV7-9 and TRBJ2-7; maybe TRBD1 (5 bases). Deletions cut 9 bases from V and 3 bases from J, with 12 bases between. The CDR3 is made up of 12 amino acids. Germline CDR1 is SEHNR and CDR2 is FQNEAQ (reference sequence).

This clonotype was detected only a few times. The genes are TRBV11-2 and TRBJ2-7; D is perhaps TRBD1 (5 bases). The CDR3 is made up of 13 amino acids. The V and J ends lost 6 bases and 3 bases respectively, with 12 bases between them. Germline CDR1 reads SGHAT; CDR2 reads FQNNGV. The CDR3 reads CASRSLQVYEQYF. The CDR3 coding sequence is TGTGCCAGCAGATCCCTACAGGTCTACGAGCAGTACTTC.

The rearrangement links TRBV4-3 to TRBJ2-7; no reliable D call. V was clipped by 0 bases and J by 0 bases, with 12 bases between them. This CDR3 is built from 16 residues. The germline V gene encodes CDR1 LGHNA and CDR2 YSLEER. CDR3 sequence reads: CASSQEFIVRSYEQYF. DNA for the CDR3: TGCGCCAGCAGCCAAGAATTTATCGTGCGCTCCTACGAGCAGTACTTC.

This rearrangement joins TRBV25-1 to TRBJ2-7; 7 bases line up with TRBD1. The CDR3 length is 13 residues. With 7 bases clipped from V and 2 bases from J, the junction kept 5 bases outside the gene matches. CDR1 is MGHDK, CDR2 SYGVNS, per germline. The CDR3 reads CASNAGGAYEQYF. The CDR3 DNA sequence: TGTGCCAGCAATGCAGGGGGTGCCTACGAGCAGTACTTC.

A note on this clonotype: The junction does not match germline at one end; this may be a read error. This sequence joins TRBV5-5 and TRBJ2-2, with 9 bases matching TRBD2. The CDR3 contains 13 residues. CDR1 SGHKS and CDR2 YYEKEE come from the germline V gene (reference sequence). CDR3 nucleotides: TGTGTCAGCAGCTTAGCGGGGGACTGGGAGCTGTTTTTT. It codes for CVSSLAGDWELFF. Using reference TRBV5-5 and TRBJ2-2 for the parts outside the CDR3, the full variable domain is DAGVTQSPTHLIKTRGQQVTLRCSPISGHKSVSWYQQVLGQGPQFIFQYYEKEERGRGNFPDRFSARQFPNYSSELNVNALLLGDSALYLCVSSLAGDWELFFGEGSRLTVL.

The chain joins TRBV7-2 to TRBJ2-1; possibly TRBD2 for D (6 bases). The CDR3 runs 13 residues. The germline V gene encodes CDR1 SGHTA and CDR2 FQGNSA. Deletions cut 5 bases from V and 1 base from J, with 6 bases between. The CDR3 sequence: CASSGGSYNEQFF. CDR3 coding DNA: TGTGCCAGCAGCGGGGGGTCCTACAATGAGCAGTTCTTC.

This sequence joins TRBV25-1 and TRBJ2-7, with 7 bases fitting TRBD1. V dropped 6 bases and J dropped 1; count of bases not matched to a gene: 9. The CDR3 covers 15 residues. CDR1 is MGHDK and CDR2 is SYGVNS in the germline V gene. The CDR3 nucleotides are TGTGCCAGCAGAGCTTCCACGGGACAGTCCTACGAGCAGTACTTC. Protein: CASRASTGQSYEQYF.

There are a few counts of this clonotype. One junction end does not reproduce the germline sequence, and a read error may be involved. CDR3: CVSSLREGGNQPQHF. The DNA for the CDR3 is TGTGTCAGCAGCCTCAGGGAGGGTGGCAATCAGCCCCAGCATTTT. This rearrangement joins TRBV2 to TRBJ1-5, with D perhaps TRBD1 (5 bases). The germline V gene has CDR1 SNHLY and CDR2 FYNNEI. The CDR3 is 15 residues long.

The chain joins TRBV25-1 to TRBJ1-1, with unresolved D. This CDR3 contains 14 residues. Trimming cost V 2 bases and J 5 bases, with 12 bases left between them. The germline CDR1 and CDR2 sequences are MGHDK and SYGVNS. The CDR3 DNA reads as TGTGCCAGCAGTGAAAACGGAACTTTAACTGAAGCTTTCTTT. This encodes CASSENGTLTEAFF.

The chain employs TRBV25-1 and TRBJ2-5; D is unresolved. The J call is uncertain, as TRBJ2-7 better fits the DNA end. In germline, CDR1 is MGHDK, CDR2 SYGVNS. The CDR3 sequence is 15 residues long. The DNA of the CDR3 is TGTGCCAGCAGTGAATACTCCTGGGCGCGCGACGAGCAGTACTTC. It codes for CASSEYSWARDEQYF.

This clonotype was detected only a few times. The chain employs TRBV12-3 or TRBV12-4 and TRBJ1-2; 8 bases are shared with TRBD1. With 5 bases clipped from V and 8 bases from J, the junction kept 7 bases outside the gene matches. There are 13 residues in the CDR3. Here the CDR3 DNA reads TGTGCCAGCAGTAAAACAGGGGGTAGGGGCTACACCTTC. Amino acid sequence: CASSKTGGRGYTF.

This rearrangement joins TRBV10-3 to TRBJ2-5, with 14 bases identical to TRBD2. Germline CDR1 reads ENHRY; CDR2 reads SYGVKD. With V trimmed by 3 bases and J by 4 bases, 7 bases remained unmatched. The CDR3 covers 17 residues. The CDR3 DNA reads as TGTGCCATCAGTGACGGGACTAGCGGGAGTACGGGAGAGACCCAGTACTTC. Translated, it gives CAISDGTSGSTGETQYF.

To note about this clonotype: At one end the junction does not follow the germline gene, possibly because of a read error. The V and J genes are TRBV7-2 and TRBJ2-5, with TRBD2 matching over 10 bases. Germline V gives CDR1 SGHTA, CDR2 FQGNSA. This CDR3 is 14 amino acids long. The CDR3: CASSLSILAGVLVF. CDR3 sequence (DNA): TGTGCCAGCAGCTTATCTATCCTAGCGGGGGTCCTGGTCTTC.

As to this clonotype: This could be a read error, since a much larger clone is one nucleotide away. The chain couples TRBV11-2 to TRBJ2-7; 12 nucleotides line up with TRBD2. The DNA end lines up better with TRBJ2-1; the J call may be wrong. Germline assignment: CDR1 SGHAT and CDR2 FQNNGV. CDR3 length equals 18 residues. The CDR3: CASSTTSGRGLYRYEQFF. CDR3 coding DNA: TGTGCCAGCAGCACGACTAGCGGGAGAGGACTTTATCGCTACGAGCAGTTCTTC.

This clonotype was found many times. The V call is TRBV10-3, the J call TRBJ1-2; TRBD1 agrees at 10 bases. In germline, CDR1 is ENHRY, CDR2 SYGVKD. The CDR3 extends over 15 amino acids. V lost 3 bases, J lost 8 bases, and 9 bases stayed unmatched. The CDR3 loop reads CAISDPGQGTYGYTF. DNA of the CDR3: TGTGCCATCAGTGACCCGGGACAGGGGACGTACGGCTACACCTTC.

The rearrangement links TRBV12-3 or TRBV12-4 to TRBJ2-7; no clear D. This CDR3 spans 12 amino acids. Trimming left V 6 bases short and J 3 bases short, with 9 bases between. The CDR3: CASSSTIYEQYF. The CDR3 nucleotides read TGTGCCAGCAGCTCCACGATCTACGAGCAGTACTTC.

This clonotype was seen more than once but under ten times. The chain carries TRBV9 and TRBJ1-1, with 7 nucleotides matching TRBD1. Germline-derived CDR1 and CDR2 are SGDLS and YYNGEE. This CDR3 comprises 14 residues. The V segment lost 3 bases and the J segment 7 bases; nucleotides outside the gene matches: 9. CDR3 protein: CASSEKRQGGEAFF. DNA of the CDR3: TGTGCCAGCAGCGAAAAGAGACAGGGCGGTGAAGCTTTCTTT.

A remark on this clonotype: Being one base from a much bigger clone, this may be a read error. This chain's CDR3 is CASSYGTGAGANVLAF. In DNA form, the CDR3 reads TGTGCCAGCAGTTATGGGACAGGCGCCGGGGCCAACGTCCTGGCTTTC. The chain combines TRBV6-5 with TRBJ2-6; 8 bases line up with TRBD1. This CDR3 has 16 residues. Germline values: CDR1 MNHEY, CDR2 SVGAGI.

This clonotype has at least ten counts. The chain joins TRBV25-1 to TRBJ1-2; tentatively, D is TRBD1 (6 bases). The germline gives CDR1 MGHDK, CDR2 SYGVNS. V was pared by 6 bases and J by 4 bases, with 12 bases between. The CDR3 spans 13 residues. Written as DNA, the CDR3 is TGTGCCAGCAGCGAACAGGGCTTCTATGGCTACACCTTC. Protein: CASSEQGFYGYTF.

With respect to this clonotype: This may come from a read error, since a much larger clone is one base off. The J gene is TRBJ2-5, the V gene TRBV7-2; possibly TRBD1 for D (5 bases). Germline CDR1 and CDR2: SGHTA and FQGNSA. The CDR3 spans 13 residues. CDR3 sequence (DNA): TGTGCCAGCAGCGCGACAGCCCAAGAGACCCAGCACTTC. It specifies CASSATAQETQHF. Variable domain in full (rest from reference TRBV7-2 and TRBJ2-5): GAGVSQSPSNKVTEKGKDVELRCDPISGHTALYWYRQSLGQGLEFLIYFQGNSAPDKSGLPSDRFSAERTGGSVSTLTIQRTQQEDSAVYLCASSATAQETQHFGPGTRLLVL.